The 12 T cell receptor beta chains below all came from one sample that was sequenced in a study of T-cell memory formation after mild COVID-19. TCRdb called the 5' RACE reads again in MiXCR, with one record for every CDR3 protein. Of some 120,000 distinct CDR3 sequences detected, roughly 15% appear once; the ten largest clones hold approximately 15%. Input material: PBMCs or a T cell subset sorted from them (not recorded which). These receptors all stem from an adult woman who had mild COVID-19 (a few samples of this study predate the infection). Cell type and time point are not known.

This chain uses TRBV29-1 with TRBJ2-7, with TRBD2 identical over 7 bases. This CDR3 has 11 amino acids. The germline V gene has CDR1 SQVTM and CDR2 ANQGSEA. Germline trimming cut 4 bases from V and 7 bases from J; bases unmatched to any gene: 4. The DNA of the CDR3 is TGCAGCGTTGCTCAGGGAGGGGAGCAGTACTTC. This encodes CSVAQGGEQYF.

This clonotype was counted only a few times. The chain recombines TRBV6-5 with TRBJ1-5; no reliable D call. V lost 0 bases, J lost 6 bases, and 9 bases lay in between. The CDR3 consists of 14 residues. Germline CDR1 reads MNHEY; CDR2 reads SVGAGI. CDR3 in amino acids: CASSYSGVSQPQHF. The CDR3 DNA follows: TGTGCCAGCAGTTACTCAGGAGTGAGTCAGCCCCAGCATTTT.

The chain has TRBV5-1 and TRBJ2-7; D not resolved. Per germline, CDR1 SGHRS and CDR2 YFSETQ. V was trimmed by 4 bases and J by 0 bases, leaving 14 bases between them. The CDR3 covers 15 residues. CDR3 in amino acids: CASSVTAISSYEQYF. The DNA of the CDR3 is TGCGCCAGCAGCGTCACAGCGATAAGCTCCTACGAGCAGTACTTC.

This clonotype was seen a few times. CDR3 in DNA: TGTGCCAGCAGCAGGTTGAGCTCCTACGAGCAGTACTTC. Protein sequence: CASSRLSSYEQYF. V usage is TRBV7-9 and J usage is TRBJ2-7; D gene ambiguous. V shed 5 bases and J shed 0 bases, with 8 bases lying between them. Germline CDR1 SEHNR, CDR2 FQNEAQ (reference sequence). There are 13 residues in the CDR3.

This clonotype was counted only a few times. This rearrangement joins TRBV5-1 to TRBJ2-7; the D gene is possibly TRBD1 (6 bases). The CDR3 runs to 14 residues. Germline V CDR1 and CDR2: SGHRS, YFSETQ. V lost 1 base and J 4 bases, leaving 12 bases between the germline ends. CDR3 DNA: TGCGCCAGCAGCTTGACAGGGCAGGGTTACGAGCAGTACTTC. Encoded protein: CASSLTGQGYEQYF.

This clonotype was picked up many times. This sequence joins TRBV5-1 and TRBJ2-7; 7 bases are a match to TRBD1. The CDR3 extends over 15 amino acids. Unmatched junction bases numbered 6, after V lost 0 bases and J lost 3 bases. The germline V gene encodes CDR1 SGHRS and CDR2 YFSETQ. The CDR3 sequence: CASSLAETGIYEQYF. CDR3 nucleotides: TGCGCCAGCAGCTTGGCAGAGACAGGGATCTACGAGCAGTACTTC. Combining the CDR3 with reference TRBV5-1 and TRBJ2-7 gives the whole variable domain KAGVTQTPRYLIKTRGQQVTLSCSPISGHRSVSWYQQTPGQGLQFLFEYFSETQRNKGNFPGRFSGRQFSNSRSEMNVSTLELGDSALYLCASSLAETGIYEQYFGPGTRLTVT.

This clonotype was seen only a few times. This chain joins TRBV6-4 and TRBJ1-2; D is unresolved. The CDR3 loop spans 13 amino acids. V was cut by 9 bases and J by 6 bases, with 17 bases left in between. Germline V CDR1 and CDR2: MRHNA, SNTAGT. As DNA, the CDR3 is TGTGCCAGTCGGCCCGGGAGTAGTAATGGCTACACCTTC. Translated, it gives CASRPGSSNGYTF.

This clonotype was found a few times. V and J are TRBV4-3 and TRBJ2-1; 9 bases are shared with TRBD2. The CDR3 runs to 15 residues. Germline V gene data show CDR1 as LGHNA and CDR2 as YSLEER. The J segment lost 8 bases and the V segment lost 2 bases, leaving 7 bases of the junction unmatched. CDR3 in amino acids: CASSQPELAGHEQFF. The CDR3 region has the DNA TGCGCCAGCAGCCAACCTGAACTAGCGGGCCATGAGCAGTTCTTC.

The table lists this clonotype with many counts. This CDR3 is CSARRLSGTVNTEAFF. DNA of the CDR3: TGCAGTGCTAGAAGACTTTCGGGGACCGTGAACACTGAAGCTTTCTTT. The chain recombines TRBV20-1 with TRBJ1-1; D perhaps matches TRBD1 (5 bases). The CDR3 is 16 amino acids. The germline V and J ends were trimmed by 2 bases and 0 bases, with 16 bases remaining between them. CDR1 and CDR2 from the germline V gene are DFQATT and SNEGSKA (reference sequence).

The gene calls are TRBV12-3 or TRBV12-4 and TRBJ2-5; D may be TRBD1 (6 bases). This CDR3 has 16 residues. Between the trimmed V and J ends, which lost 5 bases and 0 bases, there was a span of 16 bases. The CDR3 here is CASSPPGTRYQETQYF. DNA for the CDR3: TGTGCCAGCAGTCCTCCCGGGACACGGTACCAAGAGACCCAGTACTTC.

This clonotype was detected only a few times. The chain is built from TRBV10-3 and TRBJ2-5, with D tentatively TRBD2 (6 bases). Between the trimmed V and J ends, which lost 6 bases and 6 bases, there was a span of 20 bases. CDR1 and CDR2 from the germline V gene are ENHRY and SYGVKD. The CDR3 covers 15 residues. The CDR3 loop reads CAISDSLARRKTQYF. The CDR3 region has the DNA TGTGCCATCAGCGACTCACTAGCCCGGAGGAAGACCCAGTACTTC.

The chain links TRBV25-1 to TRBJ2-5, with D possibly matching TRBD2 (5 bases). The CDR3 has 14 amino acids. Between the trimmed V and J ends, which lost 2 bases and 2 bases, there was a span of 9 bases. CDR1 is MGHDK and CDR2 is SYGVNS in the germline V gene. The CDR3, as DNA: TGTGCCAGCAGTGAAAAAGAGGGACAAGAGACCCAGTACTTC. As protein: CASSEKEGQETQYF.